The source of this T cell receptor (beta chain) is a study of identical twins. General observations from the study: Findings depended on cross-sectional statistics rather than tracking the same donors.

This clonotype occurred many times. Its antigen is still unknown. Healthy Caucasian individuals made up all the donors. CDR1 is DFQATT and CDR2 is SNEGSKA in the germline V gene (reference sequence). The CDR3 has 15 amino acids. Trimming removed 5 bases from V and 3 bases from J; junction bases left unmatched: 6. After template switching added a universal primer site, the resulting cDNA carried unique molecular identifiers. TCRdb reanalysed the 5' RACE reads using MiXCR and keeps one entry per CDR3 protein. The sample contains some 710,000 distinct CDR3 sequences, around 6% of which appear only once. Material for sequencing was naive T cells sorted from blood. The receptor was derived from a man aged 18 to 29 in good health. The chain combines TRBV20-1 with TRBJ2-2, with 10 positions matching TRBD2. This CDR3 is CSAGSGREDTGELFF. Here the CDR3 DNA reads TGCAGTGCTGGGAGCGGGAGGGAAGACACCGGGGAGCTGTTTTTT.